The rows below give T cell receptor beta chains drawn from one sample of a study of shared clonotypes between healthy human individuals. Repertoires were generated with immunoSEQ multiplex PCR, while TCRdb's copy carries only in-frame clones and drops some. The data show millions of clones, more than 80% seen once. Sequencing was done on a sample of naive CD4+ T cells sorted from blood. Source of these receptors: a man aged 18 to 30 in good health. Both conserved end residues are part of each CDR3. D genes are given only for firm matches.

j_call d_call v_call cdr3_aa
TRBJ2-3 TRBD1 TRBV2 CAINRDRVADTQYF
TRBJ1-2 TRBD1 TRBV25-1 CASSGRDRREPNYGYTF
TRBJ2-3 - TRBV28 CASSLGEFNTDTQYF
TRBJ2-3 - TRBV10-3 CAISESSLTDTQYF
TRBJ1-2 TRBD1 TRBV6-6 CASSYDRGMDGYTF
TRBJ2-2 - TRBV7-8 CASSLAGRVGTGELFF
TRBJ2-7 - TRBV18 CASSPRGAPYEQYF
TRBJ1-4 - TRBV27 CASSARRGSNEKLFF
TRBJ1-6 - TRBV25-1 CASSESARYSPLHF
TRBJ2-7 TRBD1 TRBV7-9 CASSLLQGSFYEQYF
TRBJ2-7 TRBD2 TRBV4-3 CASSQELAGSYEQYF
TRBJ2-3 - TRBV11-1 CASSLARGLTDTQYF
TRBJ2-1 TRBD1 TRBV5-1 CASSPPGQVGNEQFF
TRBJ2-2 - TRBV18 CASSRETGELFF
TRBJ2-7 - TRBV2 CASTGGSYEQYF
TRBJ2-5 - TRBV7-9 CASSLDRAAETQYF
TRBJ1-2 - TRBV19 CASSPQGVIYGYTF
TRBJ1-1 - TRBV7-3 CASRYDSGSEAFF
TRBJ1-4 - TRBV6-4 CASSSVIGEKLFF
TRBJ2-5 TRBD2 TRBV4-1 CASSHGLAGILQETQYF
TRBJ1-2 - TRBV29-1 CSVPREPFYGYTF
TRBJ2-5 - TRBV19 CASSGSVQETQYF
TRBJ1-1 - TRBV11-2 CASVRNPADTEAFF
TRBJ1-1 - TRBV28 CASTIPGSRPAEAFF
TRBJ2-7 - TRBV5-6 CASSLVGSSYEQYF
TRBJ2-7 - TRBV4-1 CASSQVQAGPLYEQYF
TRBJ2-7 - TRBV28 CASSLSGIGSYEQYF
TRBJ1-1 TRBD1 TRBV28 CASSSIGTGVNTEAFF
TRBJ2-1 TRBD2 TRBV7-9 CASSFPGLAGVNEQFF
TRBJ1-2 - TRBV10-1 CASSGPIGTRDGYTF
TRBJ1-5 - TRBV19 CASSIVRDSNQPQHF
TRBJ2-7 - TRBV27 CASSRGGTYEQYF
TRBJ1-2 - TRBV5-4 CASSLNPVFYGYTF
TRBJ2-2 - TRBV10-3 CAINPGANTGELFF
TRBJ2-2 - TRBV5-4 CASSLELRSGELFF
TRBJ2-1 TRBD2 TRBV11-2 CASQLRGGFYLDEQFF
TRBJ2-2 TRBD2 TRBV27 CASKGAGTNTGELFF
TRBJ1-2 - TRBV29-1 CSVEDGRRNYGYTF
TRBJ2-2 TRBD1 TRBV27 CASRRDRLNTGELFF
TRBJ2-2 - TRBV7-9 CASSAHRGSHTGELFF
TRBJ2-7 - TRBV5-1 CASSLVPTGVSYEQYF
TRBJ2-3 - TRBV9 CASSGGTASTDTQYF
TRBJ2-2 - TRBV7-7 CASSPRLVSTGELFF
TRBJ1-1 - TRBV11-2 CASSLEWTGTEAFF
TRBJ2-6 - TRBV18 CASSPQRGRNSGANVLTF
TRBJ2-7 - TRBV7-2 CASSFPGHSYEQYF
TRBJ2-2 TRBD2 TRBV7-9 CASPGAGGPPNTGELFF
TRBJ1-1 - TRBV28 CASSDFAGAAAEAFF
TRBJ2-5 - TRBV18 CASSPRATQETQYF
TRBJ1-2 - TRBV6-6 CASSYQTANYGYTF
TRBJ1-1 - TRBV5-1 CASSEFAGMNTEAFF
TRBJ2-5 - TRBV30 CAFRQETQYF
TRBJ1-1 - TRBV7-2 CASSLDRNTEAFF
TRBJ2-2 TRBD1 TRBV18 CASSKGRTGKNTGELFF